These T cell receptor beta chains were read from a single sample in a study of blood T cell repertoires in COVID-19. Data came from immunoSEQ multiplex PCR; TCRdb stores just in-frame clones and leaves some out. The top ten hold about 3% of the sample, which has fewer than 300,000 clones, around three quarters seen once. Material: peripheral blood. These receptors originate from a woman aged 80 or over with acute or convalescent COVID-19. The CDR3 runs from the conserved cysteine through the conserved F or W. The order of the fields is D gene, V gene, J gene, clone size, CDR3 protein, CDR3 DNA. A D gene is named only where the DNA matches it firmly. Size tells how often a clone was seen (once, few, many) or the class of an expanded clone, and some rows leave it out.

TRBD1,TRBV6-5,TRBJ1-5,.,CASTPGQGNQPQHF,TGTGCCAGCACCCCGGGACAGGGTAATCAGCCCCAGCATTTT
TRBD1,TRBV4-3,TRBJ2-1,few,CASSQVAGQQGHEQFF,TGCGCCAGCAGCCAAGTTGCCGGCCAACAGGGGCATGAGCAGTTCTTC
TRBD1,TRBV4-1,TRBJ1-6,.,CASSLDRGQGPSPLHF,TGCGCCAGCAGCCTAGACAGGGGACAGGGGCCTTCACCCCTCCACTTT
TRBD2,TRBV20-1,TRBJ2-1,.,CSASRPRGGAYNEQFF,TGCAGTGCTAGTAGGCCTCGCGGGGGTGCCTACAATGAGCAGTTCTTC
TRBD1,TRBV3-1/TRBV3-2,TRBJ2-1,.,CASSRSGGTGGRNEQFF,TGTGCCAGCAGCCGCTCGGGGGGGACAGGGGGCAGGAATGAGCAGTTCTTC
TRBD2,TRBV5-1,TRBJ2-2,.,CASSSGLAGLVTGELFF,TGCGCCAGCAGCTCCGGACTAGCGGGATTGGTGACCGGGGAGCTGTTTTTT
TRBD1,TRBV18,TRBJ2-7,.,CASSPPGTEYEQYF,TGTGCCAGCTCACCCCCCGGGACAGAATACGAGCAGTACTTC
.,TRBV5-1,TRBJ2-7,.,CASSQSYEQYF,TGCGCCAGCAGCCAGTCCTACGAGCAGTACTTC
.,TRBV18,TRBJ1-1,.,CASSPQGQSDTEAFF,TGTGCCAGCTCACCCCAAGGACAGAGTGACACTGAAGCTTTCTTT
.,TRBV2,TRBJ1-2,.,CASSENTQGSYGYTF,TGTGCCAGCAGTGAAAATACGCAGGGGAGCTATGGCTACACCTTC
.,TRBV9,TRBJ1-1,few,CASSVGVGRGTEAFF,TGTGCCAGCAGCGTAGGGGTGGGGCGGGGCACTGAAGCTTTCTTT
.,TRBV7-9,TRBJ1-5,few,CASSLVGGDQPQHF,TGTGCCAGCAGCTTAGTCGGAGGGGATCAGCCCCAGCATTTT
.,TRBV6-2/TRBV6-3,TRBJ2-7,.,CASSRTGHYEQYF,TGTGCCAGCAGTCGTACAGGGCACTACGAGCAGTACTTC
.,TRBV25-1,TRBJ2-5,.,CASSEIGTAQETQYF,TGTGCCAGCAGTGAAATCGGAACAGCCCAAGAGACCCAGTACTTC
.,TRBV7-2,TRBJ1-1,few,CASSLVRNTEAFF,TGTGCCAGCAGCTTAGTTAGAAACACTGAAGCTTTCTTT
.,TRBV5-4,TRBJ2-2,.,CASSLGGRSTGELFF,TGTGCCAGCAGCTTAGGTGGGAGGTCCACCGGGGAGCTGTTTTTT
.,TRBV19,TRBJ2-2,.,CASSIARFRGGAGELFF,TGTGCCAGTAGTATAGCCCGGTTCAGGGGAGGGGCCGGGGAGCTGTTTTTT
.,TRBV15,TRBJ1-2,once,CATRAGGGLYGYTF,TGTGCCACCAGGGCGGGCGGAGGGCTCTATGGCTACACCTTC
TRBD2,TRBV6-6,TRBJ2-3,.,CASTSRERGTQYF,TGTGCCAGCACCTCTAGGGAGCGGGGGACGCAGTATTTT
.,TRBV2,TRBJ1-4,many,CASTVRPDRQWELFF,TGTGCCAGCACAGTCCGGCCAGATCGACAGTGGGAACTGTTTTTT
TRBD1,TRBV5-4,TRBJ2-3,.,CASSYGQGAWDTQYF,TGTGCCAGCAGCTACGGACAGGGGGCCTGGGATACGCAGTATTTT
TRBD1,TRBV29-1,TRBJ1-1,.,CSPFGAGGGTEAFF,TGCAGCCCCTTCGGGGCAGGGGGTGGGACTGAAGCTTTCTTT
.,TRBV5-1,TRBJ1-2,.,CASSLGQSSNYGYTF,TGCGCCAGCAGCTTGGGGCAGTCGTCTAACTATGGCTACACCTTC
TRBD1,TRBV6-5,TRBJ1-2,few,CASSYQTGGIGYTF,TGTGCCAGCAGTTACCAGACAGGGGGCATAGGCTACACCTTC
TRBD1,TRBV10-3,TRBJ2-1,once,CAIGYRGANNEQFF,TGTGCCATCGGATACAGGGGGGCTAACAATGAGCAGTTCTTC
TRBD1,TRBV6-1,TRBJ2-7,.,CASSEEGQGLYEQYF,TGTGCCAGCAGTGAAGAGGGACAGGGCCTCTACGAGCAGTACTTC
.,TRBV5-1,TRBJ2-7,many,CASSLEPGSSYEQYF,TGCGCCAGCAGCTTGGAACCGGGGAGCTCCTACGAGCAGTACTTC